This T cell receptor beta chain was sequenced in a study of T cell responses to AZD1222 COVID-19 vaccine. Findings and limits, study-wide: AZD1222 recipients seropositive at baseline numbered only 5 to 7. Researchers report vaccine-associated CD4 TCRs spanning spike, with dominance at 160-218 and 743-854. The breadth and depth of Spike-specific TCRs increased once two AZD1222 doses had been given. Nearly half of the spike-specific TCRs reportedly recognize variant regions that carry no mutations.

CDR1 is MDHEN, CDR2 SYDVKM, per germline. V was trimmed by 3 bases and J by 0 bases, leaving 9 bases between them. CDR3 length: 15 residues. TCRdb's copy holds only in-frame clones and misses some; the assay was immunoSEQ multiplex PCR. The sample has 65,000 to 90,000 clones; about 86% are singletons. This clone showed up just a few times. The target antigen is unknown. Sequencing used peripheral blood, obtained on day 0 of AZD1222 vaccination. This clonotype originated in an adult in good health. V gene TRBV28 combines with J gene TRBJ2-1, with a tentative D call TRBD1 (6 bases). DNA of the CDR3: TGTGCCAGCAGTTTCCAGGGGACCTCCTACAATGAGCAGTTCTTC. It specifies CASSFQGTSYNEQFF.